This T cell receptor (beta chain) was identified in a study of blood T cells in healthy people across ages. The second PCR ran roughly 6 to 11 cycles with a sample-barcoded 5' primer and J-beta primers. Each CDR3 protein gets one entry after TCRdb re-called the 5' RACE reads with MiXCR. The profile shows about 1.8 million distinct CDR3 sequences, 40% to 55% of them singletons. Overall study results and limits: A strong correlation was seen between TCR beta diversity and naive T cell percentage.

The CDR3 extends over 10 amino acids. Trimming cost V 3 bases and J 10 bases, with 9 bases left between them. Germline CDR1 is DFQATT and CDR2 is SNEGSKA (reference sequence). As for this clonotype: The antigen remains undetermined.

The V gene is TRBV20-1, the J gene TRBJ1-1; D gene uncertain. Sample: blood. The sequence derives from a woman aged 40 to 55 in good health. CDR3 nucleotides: TGCAGTGCTAGCCCGTCAACAGCTTTCTTT. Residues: CSASPSTAFF.